This T cell receptor beta chain was sequenced for a study of Ad26.COV2.S vaccination and SARS-CoV-2 variants (dated by TCRdb to the early 2020s). Broadly, across the study: Vaccine-arm donors were drawn from COV1001, a multicentre, randomized, double-blind, placebo-controlled phase I-IIa trial of Ad26.COV2.S in healthy adults. Ad26.COV2.S was administered intramuscularly at a dose of 5x10^10 or 1x10^11 viral particles, either as one shot or as two shots given 56 days apart. TCRbeta repertoire sequencing served as the tool for gauging how specific and how broad the SARS-CoV-2-reactive T cell receptors were following Ad26.COV2.S vaccination. The TCR-sequenced set comprised around 30 samples: some 20 Ad26.COV2.S vaccine recipients, 5 placebo recipients and 8 SARS-CoV-2 convalescent individuals. Participants in the trial were split at random into five groups of five each, receiving low-dose or high-dose Ad26.COV2.S once or twice, or else placebo on both occasions. Investigators remained blinded to trial group allocation during experiments and outcome assessment.

Reading the germline V gene gives CDR1 SNHLY and CDR2 FYNNEI. V is shortened by 6 bases, J by 0 bases, and the region joining them spans 11 bases. There are 14 amino acids in the CDR3, from cysteine to phenylalanine inclusive. Of the read, only the CDR3 DNA is kept; its 42 bases are in frame from base 1. In the paper's terms, the treatment or condition label means: around 19 received Ad26.COV2.S at low or high dose, single or two shots; roughly 5 received placebo; per-sample allocation not given. Repertoires of vaccine and placebo recipients were sequenced from samples taken on day 63 after the first injection. Between 29 July and 7 August 2020, Cohort 1b enrolled approximately 26 adults aged 18-55 years at one site in Boston, USA. Ad26.COV2.S was a replication-incompetent adenovirus type 26 vector expressing a prefusion-stabilized SARS-CoV-2 spike protein from the original Wuhan strain. Broader findings and caveats from the paper: After vaccination, spike-specific CD8+ and CD4+ T cell responses were reported to show substantial breadth. Vaccine and placebo recipients had comparable non-spike TCR breadth, which fits with the vaccine containing only spike. According to the authors, total T cell responses may have been underestimated by the TCR breadth and depth analyses. Compared with placebo recipients, Ad26.COV2.S recipients showed higher spike-specific TCR breadth (P = 0.0014). Comparing responses between vaccine doses or regimens was not something the study was powered to do.

Details on this clone: No cognate antigen has been identified for it. No clone much larger than this one lies a single base away; base qualities are absent.

TCRbeta CDR3 regions were sequenced with the immunoSEQ Assay. After extraction, genomic DNA underwent amplification by bias-controlled multiplex PCR, followed by high-throughput sequencing. Per the authors' processing: Collapsing and filtering of sequences were performed to quantify the absolute abundance of each unique TCRbeta CDR3 region. T cell fraction was estimated by normalization of TCRbeta template counts to usable DNA, with usable DNA being measured through amplification of reference genes present in all nucleated cells. Repertoire TCRs were annotated as SARS-CoV-2-specific by exact matching of V gene, CDR3 amino acid sequence and J gene to a known reactive TCR set. The reference SARS-CoV-2 TCR set was obtained from MIRA and was filtered for enrichment in COVID-19-positive ImmuneCODE repertoires, whereby public or cross-reactive TCRs were removed. Based on the MIRA antigens, annotated TCRs were further analysed at the level of specific ORF or position within ORF. Breadth was defined as annotated unique rearrangements over total unique productive rearrangements; depth was the summed frequency of those rearrangements. Two-sided Wilcoxon rank-sum tests were used to compare TCR breadth between groups. Drawn from immuneACCESS, this table holds only the in-frame rearrangements with V and J called that TCRdb kept. Clones are partly lost; checked studies trace under half to an unresolved V gene and leave the rest unexplained. V and J calls plus clone size are reproduced from that table; the DNA served to infer D and trimming. The sample profile shows 300,000 to 400,000 clones; around 86% of them were found once. The ten largest account for around 3.6% of the sample.

The sequence was obtained from a person aged 18 to 59 who received the Ad26.COV2.S COVID-19 vaccine or a placebo. The sample here was peripheral blood, taken in a trial of Ad26.COV2.S vaccine versus placebo. The V and J segments used are TRBV2 and TRBJ1-1; TRBD1 is a weak D gene call, 5 bases matching. The DNA sequence reads TGTGCCAGCAGGAAGACAGCTATGAACACTGAAGCTTTCTTT. This is translated as CASRKTAMNTEAFF.